These 23 T cell receptor beta chains were all obtained from the same sample, sequenced in a study (dated by TCRdb to between 2015 and 2016). Receptor libraries were prepared by 5' RACE. Sequenced on an Illumina MiSeq. The public sequencing data were trimmed at Q25 with fastp and processed into clonotypes with MiXCR by TCRdb, which kept only in-frame beta chains. Rows are unified per CDR3 protein, each entry keeping the most common DNA and genes. The table for this sample lists about 42,000 distinct CDR3 sequences; approximately 31% of them were counted only once. About 4% of the sample is in the top ten clones. Sequenced input: tumor-infiltrating memory CD4+ T cells sorted from the breast tumor. The sample's cell subset or site label, in plain terms: memory CD4+ T cells, CD4+CD45RO+CD25-. The receptors stem from a female donor with breast cancer.

This chain uses TRBV28 with TRBJ2-2; TRBD2 aligns across 11 bases. The germline V gene has CDR1 MDHEN and CDR2 SYDVKM. The CDR3 has 15 amino acids. With V trimmed by 2 bases and J by 4 bases, 0 bases remained unmatched. The CDR3 loop reads CASSLLAGGTGELFF. DNA for the CDR3: TGTGCCAGCAGTTTACTAGCGGGAGGCACCGGGGAGCTGTTTTTT. The entire variable domain, with the rest obtained from reference TRBV28 and TRBJ2-2, is as follows: DVKVTQSSRYLVKRTGEKVFLECVQDMDHENMFWYRQDPGLGLRLIYFSYDVKMKEKGDIPEGYSVSREKKERFSLILESASTNQTSMYLCASSLLAGGTGELFFGEGSRLTVL.

The chain links TRBV6-6 to TRBJ2-3; D remains unclear. The CDR3 covers 14 residues. Deletions cut 6 bases from V and 6 bases from J, with 16 bases between. Germline CDR1 is MNHNY and CDR2 is SVGAGI (reference sequence). As DNA, the CDR3 is TGTGCCAGCAGGGGAATAATAGAATCCGATACGCAGTATTTT. It encodes CASRGIIESDTQYF.

The rearrangement joins TRBV10-1 to TRBJ2-5; D is possibly TRBD2 (5 bases). CDR1 is WNHNN and CDR2 is SYGVQD in the germline V gene (reference sequence). The CDR3 is made up of 15 amino acids. Trimming stripped 4 bases from V and 0 bases from J, with 12 bases between. CDR3 DNA sequence: TGCGCCAGCAGTGGCCGGGATGGGGACCAAGAGACCCAGTACTTC. This encodes CASSGRDGDQETQYF.

The rearrangement uses TRBV12-3 or TRBV12-4 and TRBJ1-5; D may be TRBD1 (5 bases). Trimming stripped 5 bases from V and 0 bases from J, with 11 bases between. There are 15 residues in the CDR3. The CDR3 bases are TGTGCCAGCAGTGCGGACACTAATAGCAATCAGCCCCAGCATTTT. This codes for CASSADTNSNQPQHF.

The chain recombines TRBV29-1 with TRBJ2-1; D may match TRBD1 or TRBD2 (7 bases each). The ends were cut back, 6 bases at V and 0 bases at J, with 15 bases in the middle. The CDR3 is made up of 15 amino acids. The germline CDR1 and CDR2 sequences are SQVTM and ANQGSEA. This CDR3 is CSVAGQQSSYNEQFF. CDR3 DNA sequence: TGCAGCGTAGCGGGACAGCAGAGCTCCTACAATGAGCAGTTCTTC.

The V and J genes are TRBV5-1 and TRBJ2-7; 8 nucleotides line up with TRBD1. CDR3 length equals 15 residues. Trimming took 1 base from V and 5 from J; bases not matched to a gene: 8. Germline CDR1 and CDR2: SGHRS and YFSETQ. The CDR3 DNA follows: TGCGCCAGCAGCTTGCTGCAGGGGGCCAATGACGAGCAGTACTTC. Translated: CASSLLQGANDEQYF.

This clonotype was counted at least ten times. This chain links TRBV28 with TRBJ2-7, with 7 bases lining up with TRBD1. In germline, CDR1 is MDHEN, CDR2 SYDVKM. J lost 2 bases, V lost 5 bases, and 6 bases had no gene match. This CDR3 is built from 14 residues. DNA for the CDR3: TGTGCCAGCAGTGGGACAGATCCTACCTACGAGCAGTACTTC. Residues: CASSGTDPTYEQYF.

Regarding this clonotype: Since a much larger clone is just one base distant, this may be a read error. This chain links TRBV4-2 with TRBJ2-7, with 7 bases aligning to TRBD1. The CDR3 covers 15 residues. Germline trimming cut 6 bases from V and 5 bases from J; bases unmatched to any gene: 13. Germline CDR1 reads LGHNA; CDR2 reads YNFKEQ. The CDR3 reads CASSRRGGPIDEQYF. The CDR3 nucleotides read TGTGCCAGCAGTAGGAGAGGGGGCCCCATCGACGAGCAGTACTTC.

Notes on this clonotype: With a much larger clone just one base away, this may be a read error. The chain combines TRBV9 with TRBJ2-2; 10 bases agree with TRBD2. This CDR3 region has 16 residues. CDR1 and CDR2 from the germline V gene are SGDLS and YYNGEE. DNA of the CDR3: TGTGCCAGCGGCGTATTAGCGGGAGGCCCCTTTGGGGAGCTGTTTTTT. Translated, it gives CASGVLAGGPFGELFF.

The chain has TRBV25-1 and TRBJ2-7; D remains ambiguous. This CDR3 has 13 residues. Germline loops: CDR1 MGHDK, CDR2 SYGVNS. Trimming left V 6 bases short and J 0 bases short, with 9 bases between. CDR3 region: CASRFGPSYEQYF. CDR3 nucleotide sequence: TGTGCCAGCAGATTCGGACCCTCCTACGAGCAGTACTTC.

About this clonotype itself: Here the CDR3 omits its conserved ending phenylalanine or tryptophan, so a read error is the likely source. The chain couples TRBV6-1 to TRBJ2-3; 8 nucleotides agree with TRBD1. V dropped 6 bases and J dropped 0; count of bases not matched to a gene: 11. Germline V gene lookup returns CDR1 MNHNS and CDR2 SASEGT. The CDR3 has 17 residues. The CDR3 is CASSLSGQGSSTDTQYL. CDR3 nucleotides: TGTGCCAGCAGCCTTTCCGGACAGGGTTCTAGCACAGATACGCAGTATCTT.

Concerning this clonotype itself: This sequence may be a read error, since a much larger clone differs from it by one base. Given the absence of the conserved phenylalanine or tryptophan at the CDR3 end, a read error is likely. V is TRBV6-5 and J is TRBJ2-3; 7 bases fit TRBD1. CDR1 is MNHEY, CDR2 SVGAGI, per germline. The junction had 6 bases not matched to a gene; V was cut back by 8 bases and J by 1 base. This CDR3 is 14 amino acids long. The CDR3: CASRPTGGTDTQYS. The CDR3 nucleotides are TGTGCCAGCCGCCCAACAGGGGGCACAGATACGCAGTATTCT.

In this sample, this clonotype turned up a few times. This chain connects TRBV10-1 to TRBJ2-2; D not certain. Germline V gene data show CDR1 as WNHNN and CDR2 as SYGVQD (reference sequence). Between the trimmed V and J ends, which lost 2 bases and 4 bases, there was a span of 5 bases. The CDR3 covers 13 residues. CDR3 amino acids: CASSEGVTGELFF. The CDR3 coding sequence is TGCGCCAGCAGTGAGGGAGTCACCGGGGAGCTGTTTTTT.

This clonotype has at least ten counts. The rearrangement joins TRBV4-3 to TRBJ2-7; 7 bases are shared with TRBD1. CDR3 length equals 15 residues. Germline lookup yields CDR1 LGHNA and CDR2 YSLEER. The J segment lost 0 bases and the V segment lost 6 bases, leaving 8 bases of the junction unmatched. The CDR3 protein is CASRPDRTNSYEQYF. CDR3 sequence (DNA): TGCGCCAGCAGGCCGGACAGGACGAACTCCTACGAGCAGTACTTC.

The chain uses TRBV12-3 or TRBV12-4 and TRBJ1-2, with D possibly TRBD1 on 6 matching bases. Trimming pared 4 bases from V and 2 bases from J, leaving 14 bases between. The length of the CDR3 is 15 residues. Here the CDR3 reads CASSSYREGNYGYTF. CDR3 DNA: TGTGCCAGCAGTTCCTACAGGGAGGGGAACTATGGCTACACCTTC.

The table lists this clonotype with a few counts. The DNA for the CDR3 is TGTGCCAGCAGCTACAGGGACGGGCGTTCACCCCTCCACTTT. It specifies CASSYRDGRSPLHF. The chain combines TRBV7-2 with TRBJ1-6, with D perhaps TRBD1 (6 bases). The germline V gene has CDR1 SGHTA and CDR2 FQGNSA. The CDR3 loop spans 14 amino acids. V lost 4 bases to trimming and J lost 9 bases, with 13 bases between them.

The rearrangement joins TRBV20-1 to TRBJ1-5; possibly TRBD1 for D (5 bases). This CDR3 has 17 amino acids. V lost 0 bases, J lost 1 base, and 16 bases lay in between. Germline lookup yields CDR1 DFQATT and CDR2 SNEGSKA (reference sequence). CDR3 in amino acids: CSARDLLGVVSNQPQHF. The CDR3 DNA reads TGCAGTGCTAGAGATCTTTTGGGGGTTGTGAGCAATCAGCCCCAGCATTTT.

This clonotype was detected a few times. This chain joins TRBV3-1 and TRBJ2-1, with D perhaps matching TRBD2 (6 bases). The CDR3 is made up of 16 amino acids. Between the trimmed V and J ends, which lost 3 bases and 6 bases, there was a span of 18 bases. CDR1 and CDR2 from the germline V gene are LGHDT and YNNKEL (reference sequence). The CDR3 protein is CASSQGIWRAINEQFF. The CDR3 nucleotides are TGTGCCAGCAGCCAGGGGATTTGGAGGGCCATCAATGAGCAGTTCTTC.

The gene calls are TRBV6-2 or TRBV6-3 and TRBJ2-5, with unresolved D. This CDR3 contains 16 residues. Trimming pared 7 bases from V and 2 bases from J, leaving 20 bases between. The germline V gene encodes CDR1 MNHEY and CDR2 SVGEGT. This chain's CDR3 is CASNPPHRWGQETQYF. DNA of the CDR3: TGTGCCAGCAATCCCCCACATCGATGGGGTCAAGAGACCCAGTACTTC.

This clonotype was seen more than once but under ten times. V usage is TRBV7-2 and J usage is TRBJ2-1; 7 bases fit TRBD2. CDR1 and CDR2 from the germline V gene are SGHTA and FQGNSA. The V and J ends lost 1 base and 8 bases, in that order; junction bases with no gene match: 11. This CDR3 contains 16 residues. The CDR3 DNA sequence: TGTGCCAGCAGCTTAGGCGGGAGCGCGGGTGGTGATGAGCAGTTCTTC. This gives the protein CASSLGGSAGGDEQFF. Combining the CDR3 with reference TRBV7-2 and TRBJ2-1 gives the whole variable domain GAGVSQSPSNKVTEKGKDVELRCDPISGHTALYWYRQSLGQGLEFLIYFQGNSAPDKSGLPSDRFSAERTGGSVSTLTIQRTQQEDSAVYLCASSLGGSAGGDEQFFGPGTRLTVL.

This clonotype was found a few times. The chain links TRBV4-1 to TRBJ1-6; D remains ambiguous. From germline, CDR1 is MGHRA and CDR2 YSYEKL. V was clipped by 0 bases and J by 5 bases, with 8 bases between them. The CDR3 totals 15 residues. The CDR3 spells CASSQDLTDNSPLHF. CDR3 DNA: TGCGCCAGCAGCCAAGATCTAACAGATAATTCACCCCTCCACTTT.

This clonotype was observed a few times. This chain joins TRBV4-1 and TRBJ2-3; D not resolved. The CDR3 spans 14 residues. Trimming took 6 bases from V and 1 from J, leaving 11 bases between them. Per germline, CDR1 MGHRA and CDR2 YSYEKL. CDR3 coding DNA: TGCGCCAGCAGGGTAGTAGCCCGCACAGATACGCAGTATTTT. Its protein is CASRVVARTDTQYF.

A word on this clonotype: Relative to the germline gene, one junction end is altered; a read error may explain this. The chain carries TRBV15 and TRBJ2-1; TRBD2 matches 11 bases. Germline V gene lookup returns CDR1 LNHNV and CDR2 YYDKDF (reference sequence). The CDR3 has 16 residues. The CDR3 coding sequence is TGTGCCACCAGCACTATACTAGCGGGAGCCTACAGTGAGCAGTTCTTC. It codes for CATSTILAGAYSEQFF.